The 9 T cell receptor beta chains below all came from one sample that was sequenced in a study of CD8 T cells in ankylosing spondylitis. TCRdb called the 5' RACE reads again in MiXCR, with one record for every CDR3 protein. The sample has just under 350,000 distinct CDR3 sequences; over 12% are singletons. Sequenced sample: blood, either unsorted or a sorted T cell fraction (not recorded which). The receptors here all came from a male donor with ankylosing spondylitis or in good health (not recorded which).

This chain links TRBV12-3 or TRBV12-4 with TRBJ2-5, with 10 bases lining up with TRBD1. V gave up 5 bases and J gave up 4 bases; unmatched junction bases: 1. This CDR3 is built from 13 residues. The DNA for the CDR3 is TGTGCCAGCAGTCGACAGGGGGCAGAGACCCAGTACTTC. Protein sequence: CASSRQGAETQYF.

The chain recombines TRBV5-1 with TRBJ2-1; 10 nucleotides line up with TRBD2. CDR1 is SGHRS, CDR2 YFSETQ, per germline. CDR3 length: 15 amino acids. With V trimmed by 0 bases and J by 9 bases, 6 bases remained unmatched. CDR3 nucleotides: TGCGCCAGCAGCTTGGTCACTAGCGGGACCACTGAGCAGTTCTTC. Translating gives CASSLVTSGTTEQFF.

The rearrangement joins TRBV10-2 to TRBJ2-7, with TRBD2 as a possible D gene (6 bases). This CDR3 has 14 residues. CDR1 is WSHSY and CDR2 is SAAADI in the germline V gene. Trimming removed 7 bases at V and 2 bases at J, with 15 bases between. This chain's CDR3 is CASTQGGGTYEQYF. Here the CDR3 DNA reads TGCGCCAGCACCCAAGGTGGGGGGACCTACGAGCAGTACTTC.

Concerning this clonotype: This could be a read error, since a much larger clone is one nucleotide away. The CDR3 loop is CASSSMNTEAFF. The CDR3 nucleotides are TGTGCCAGCAGCTCAATGAACACTGAAGCTTTCTTT. This rearrangement joins TRBV11-2 to TRBJ1-1, with unresolved D. V was clipped by 4 bases and J by 0 bases, with 3 bases between them. Germline V gives CDR1 SGHAT, CDR2 FQNNGV. The CDR3 extends over 12 amino acids.

There are a few counts of this clonotype. V usage is TRBV7-8 and J usage is TRBJ1-2; no reliable D call. Trimming shortened V by 0 bases and J by 0 bases, and 5 bases separated the two germline ends. CDR1 is SGHVS, CDR2 FQNEAQ, per germline. This CDR3 spans 14 amino acids. CDR3 coding DNA: TGTGCCAGCAGCTTAGCAGACACTAACTATGGCTACACCTTC. Encoded protein: CASSLADTNYGYTF. Variable domain in full (rest from reference TRBV7-8 and TRBJ1-2): GAGVSQSPRYKVAKRGQDVALRCDPISGHVSLFWYQQALGQGPEFLTYFQNEAQLDKSGLPSDRFFAERPEGSVSTLKIQRTQQEDSAVYLCASSLADTNYGYTFGSGTRLTVV.

The genes are TRBV7-9 and TRBJ1-1; TRBD1 is a possible D gene (5 bases). CDR3 length: 14 residues. The germline gives CDR1 SEHNR, CDR2 FQNEAQ (reference sequence). V dropped 8 bases and J dropped 1 base, with 14 bases sitting between them. CDR3 coding DNA: TGTGCCAGCGAACTCGGGACGTCGAACACTGAAGCTTTCTTT. Its protein product is CASELGTSNTEAFF. The whole variable domain, filled in from reference TRBV7-9 and TRBJ1-1, reads DTGVSQNPRHKITKRGQNVTFRCDPISEHNRLYWYRQTLGQGPEFLTYFQNEAQLEKSRLLSDRFSAERPKGSFSTLEIQRTEQGDSAMYLCASELGTSNTEAFFGQGTRLTVV.

This rearrangement joins TRBV25-1 to TRBJ2-5, with TRBD2 matching 8 bases. Trimming cost V 0 bases and J 5 bases; bases outside gene matches: 11. Germline V gene sequence: CDR1 MGHDK, CDR2 SYGVNS. The CDR3 consists of 17 residues. The CDR3 DNA sequence: TGTGCCAGCAGTGAATATAGAGGGGGACTAGTAGGGGAGACCCAGTACTTC. It yields the protein CASSEYRGGLVGETQYF.

This chain connects TRBV5-5 to TRBJ1-5; weak D call: TRBD1 (5 bases). V was clipped by 4 bases and J by 2 bases, with 13 bases between them. The CDR3 sequence is 15 residues long. Germline V gene lookup returns CDR1 SGHKS and CDR2 YYEKEE (reference sequence). CDR3 protein: CASSPTGGRNQPQHF. The DNA of the CDR3 is TGTGCCAGCAGCCCGACCGGGGGACGCAATCAGCCCCAGCATTTT.

The chain couples TRBV20-1 to TRBJ2-5; TRBD2 might be the D (6 bases). Germline V gene sequence: CDR1 DFQATT, CDR2 SNEGSKA (reference sequence). The V end lost 6 bases, the J end lost 3 bases, and 20 bases lay between the germline ends. The CDR3 covers 15 residues. CDR3 sequence (DNA): TGCAGTGCCGGCAGTGTACTAGCCTCCGAAGAGACCCAGTACTTC. Protein sequence: CSAGSVLASEETQYF.